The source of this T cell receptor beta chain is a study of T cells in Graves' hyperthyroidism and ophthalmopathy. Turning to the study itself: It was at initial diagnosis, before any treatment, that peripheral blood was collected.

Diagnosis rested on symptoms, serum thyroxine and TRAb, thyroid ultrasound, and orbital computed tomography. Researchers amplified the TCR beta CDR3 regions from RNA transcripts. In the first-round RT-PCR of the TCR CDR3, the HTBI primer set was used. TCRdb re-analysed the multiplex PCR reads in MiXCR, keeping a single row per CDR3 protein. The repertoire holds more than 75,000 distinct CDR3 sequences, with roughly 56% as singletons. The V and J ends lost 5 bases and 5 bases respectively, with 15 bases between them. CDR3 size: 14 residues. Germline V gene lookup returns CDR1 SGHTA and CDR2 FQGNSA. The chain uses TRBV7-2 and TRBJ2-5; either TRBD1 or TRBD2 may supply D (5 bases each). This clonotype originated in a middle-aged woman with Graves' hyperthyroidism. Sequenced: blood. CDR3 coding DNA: TGTGCCAGCAGCCCCGACGGGACCCCCGAGACCCAGTACTTC. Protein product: CASSPDGTPETQYF.